This T cell receptor (beta chain) is drawn from a study of CD8+CD57+ T cells in acquired aplastic anemia. Study-wide background: Sorted CD4+ and CD8+ cells yielded DNA averaging about 3.2 ug.

Selection for sequencing was limited to patients who had shown CD8+CD57+ cell expansion by flow cytometry. TCR beta VDJ and CDR3 profiles were obtained from a genomic DNA template. TCRdb called the reads again in MiXCR, with one record for every CDR3 protein. The sample holds 150,000 or so distinct CDR3 sequences, about 50% seen once. Trimming removed 0 bases from V and 2 bases from J, with 8 bases in between. Germline CDR1 and CDR2: DFQATT and SNEGSKA (reference sequence). The CDR3 runs to 14 residues. This receptor was taken from a human donor with aplastic anemia. This chain joins TRBV20-1 and TRBJ1-3; D ambiguous. Sequencing was performed on sorted CD4+, CD8+, or CD8+CD57+ T cells (not recorded which) from PBMCs. CDR3 in amino acids: CSARDQITGNTIYF. The CDR3 DNA reads TGCAGTGCTAGAGATCAGATTACTGGAAACACCATATATTTT.